This T cell receptor beta chain stems from a study of OX40 agonist ivuxolimab in advanced cancers. Generated by immunoSEQ multiplex PCR, the TCRdb table keeps only in-frame clones and is missing some. The sample contains about 53,000 clones, 80% to 90% of which appear only once. This material consisted of CD4+ or CD8+ T cells sorted from blood, taken in a trial of the OX40 agonist ivuxolimab. This sequence originates from an adult with an advanced solid tumor such as melanoma, head and neck, liver or kidney cancer.

CDR3 coding DNA: TGTGCCAGCAGCGTCAACCTGGGGGAGACCCAGTACTTC. The encoded protein is CASSVNLGETQYF. The rearrangement uses TRBV9 and TRBJ2-5, with D unresolved. Trimming shortened V by 2 bases and J by 5 bases, and 10 bases separated the two germline ends. This CDR3 contains 13 residues. The V gene's germline CDR1 is SGDLS and CDR2 YYNGEE.